This T cell receptor beta chain was retrieved from a study of blood T cell repertoires in COVID-19. Here immunoSEQ multiplex PCR was the method, and the copy in TCRdb shows in-frame clones only, minus some. Altogether 35,000 to 50,000 clones are present, around 88% being singletons, with the ten largest covering approximately 4%. This clone was recorded a few times. The source is a human donor in a cohort sampled during active COVID-19. Sequencing was performed on peripheral blood.

The CDR3 spells CASRDSQNTEAFF. CDR3 coding DNA: TGCGCCAGCAGGGACAGCCAGAACACTGAAGCTTTCTTT. The chain carries TRBV5-1 and TRBJ1-1; a possible D gene is TRBD1 (6 bases). With 5 bases removed from V and 1 base from J, the gap between germline ends came to 9 bases. This CDR3 has 13 amino acids. Germline CDR1 reads SGHRS; CDR2 reads YFSETQ.